These T cell receptor beta chains were read from a single sample in a study of regulatory T cells in long-lasting Graves disease. MiXCR, run by TCRdb on the multiplex PCR reads, gives a single entry per CDR3 protein. Altogether 560,000 or so distinct CDR3 sequences are present, about 16% being singletons, with the ten largest covering around 13%. This same sample was also part of a study on T cells in Graves' hyperthyroidism and ophthalmopathy.

This sample comprised peripheral blood mononuclear cells (PBMCs), obtained at new diagnosis, from a patient treated with antithyroid drugs. Receptor source: a man aged 18 to 30 with Graves disease. The CDR3 runs from the conserved cysteine through the conserved F or W. D genes are given only for firm matches. Clone size is given for some rows only: seen once, a few or many times, or a class if the clone is expanded.

V gene: TRBV12-3/TRBV12-4; J gene: TRBJ2-1; D gene: TRBD2; clone size: many; CDR3 length: 13; CDR3 protein: CASSPEGLAGQFF; CDR3 DNA: TGTGCCAGCAGCCCGGAAGGACTAGCGGGGCAGTTCTTC
V gene: TRBV6-1; J gene: TRBJ1-6; D gene: -; clone size: many; CDR3 length: 15; CDR3 protein: CASSDYRSLETPLHF; CDR3 DNA: TGTGCCAGCAGTGATTATCGGAGCCTTGAGACACCCCTCCACTTT
V gene: TRBV18; J gene: TRBJ1-1; D gene: -; clone size: many; CDR3 length: 17; CDR3 protein: CASPRGALPNLNTEAFF; CDR3 DNA: TGTGCCAGCCCGAGAGGGGCCCTCCCGAATCTGAACACTGAAGCTTTCTTT
V gene: TRBV12-3/TRBV12-4; J gene: TRBJ2-7; D gene: TRBD2; clone size: few; CDR3 length: 13; CDR3 protein: CASRRGSAYGQYF; CDR3 DNA: TGTGCCAGCAGGCGGGGGAGTGCCTACGGGCAGTACTTC
V gene: TRBV11-2; J gene: TRBJ1-2; D gene: -; clone size: many; CDR3 length: 14; CDR3 protein: CASSLNAGRDGYTF; CDR3 DNA: TGTGCCAGCAGCTTAAACGCTGGCCGGGACGGCTACACCTTC
V gene: TRBV7-9; J gene: TRBJ2-1; D gene: TRBD2; clone size: -; CDR3 length: 17; CDR3 protein: CASSFTSVLSSYNEQFF; CDR3 DNA: TGTGCCAGCAGTTTCACTAGCGTCTTGAGCTCCTACAATGAGCAGTTCTTC
V gene: TRBV5-1; J gene: TRBJ2-3; D gene: TRBD1; clone size: many; CDR3 length: 14; CDR3 protein: CASSGQGNTDTQYF; CDR3 DNA: TGCGCCAGCAGCGGACAGGGGAACACAGATACGCAGTATTTT
V gene: TRBV20-1; J gene: TRBJ1-2; D gene: -; clone size: many; CDR3 length: 12; CDR3 protein: CSAPHAGDGYTF; CDR3 DNA: TGCAGTGCTCCGCATGCGGGTGATGGCTACACCTTC
V gene: TRBV7-2; J gene: TRBJ2-3; D gene: -; clone size: -; CDR3 length: 12; CDR3 protein: CASSFQGDTQYF; CDR3 DNA: TGTGCCAGCAGCTTCCAGGGGGATACGCAGTATTTT
V gene: TRBV27; J gene: TRBJ1-3; D gene: TRBD1; clone size: -; CDR3 length: 18; CDR3 protein: CASSSRQGVRSSGNTIYF; CDR3 DNA: TGTGCCAGCAGTTCTCGCCAGGGGGTCCGTTCCTCTGGAAACACCATATATTTT
V gene: TRBV15; J gene: TRBJ2-5; D gene: -; clone size: few; CDR3 length: 20; CDR3 protein: CATNSWRMPKSLCGSGTQYF; CDR3 DNA: TGTGCCACCAACTCCTGGAGGATGCCGAAGTCGCTTTGTGGGTCAGGGACCCAGTACTTC
V gene: TRBV12-3/TRBV12-4; J gene: TRBJ2-3; D gene: -; clone size: many; CDR3 length: 16; CDR3 protein: CASSLDGGAERDTQYF; CDR3 DNA: TGTGCCAGCAGTTTAGATGGGGGGGCCGAGAGAGATACGCAGTATTTT
V gene: TRBV9; J gene: TRBJ2-3; D gene: -; clone size: -; CDR3 length: 15; CDR3 protein: CASSPRIRRTDTQYF; CDR3 DNA: TGTGCCAGCAGCCCCCGGATCCGGAGAACAGATACGCAGTATTTT
V gene: TRBV11-1; J gene: TRBJ2-1; D gene: TRBD2; clone size: few; CDR3 length: 16; CDR3 protein: CASSQLAGARYNEQFF; CDR3 DNA: TGTGCCAGCAGCCAACTAGCGGGAGCTAGGTACAATGAGCAGTTCTTC
V gene: TRBV27; J gene: TRBJ2-7; D gene: TRBD2; clone size: -; CDR3 length: 19; CDR3 protein: CASSLRADRPREGQHEQYF; CDR3 DNA: TGTGCCAGCAGTTTAAGGGCGGATCGCCCGCGGGAGGGCCAACACGAGCAGTACTTC
V gene: TRBV7-3; J gene: TRBJ2-1; D gene: -; clone size: -; CDR3 length: 13; CDR3 protein: CASSPTGQHEQFF; CDR3 DNA: TGTGCCAGCAGCCCCACCGGACAGCATGAGCAGTTCTTC
V gene: TRBV9; J gene: TRBJ2-1; D gene: TRBD2; clone size: few; CDR3 length: 15; CDR3 protein: CASSVSGTSMGEQFF; CDR3 DNA: TGTGCCAGCAGCGTCTCCGGGACTAGTATGGGTGAGCAGTTCTTC
V gene: TRBV11-2; J gene: TRBJ1-2; D gene: TRBD1; clone size: -; CDR3 length: 18; CDR3 protein: CASSLVWDRVGANYGYTF; CDR3 DNA: TGTGCCAGCAGCTTAGTGTGGGACAGGGTAGGAGCTAACTATGGCTACACCTTC
V gene: TRBV19; J gene: TRBJ1-2; D gene: -; clone size: few; CDR3 length: 12; CDR3 protein: CASSTGKSGYTF; CDR3 DNA: TGTGCCAGTAGTACAGGAAAGAGCGGCTACACCTTC
V gene: TRBV12-5; J gene: TRBJ2-1; D gene: -; clone size: many; CDR3 length: 13; CDR3 protein: CASGLVRHDEQFF; CDR3 DNA: TGTGCTAGTGGTTTGGTGCGACATGATGAGCAGTTCTTC
V gene: TRBV12-3/TRBV12-4; J gene: TRBJ2-3; D gene: -; clone size: few; CDR3 length: 16; CDR3 protein: CASSPGGGGIIDTQYF; CDR3 DNA: TGTGCCAGCAGTCCCGGAGGGGGCGGGATAATAGATACGCAGTATTTT
V gene: TRBV28; J gene: TRBJ1-3; D gene: -; clone size: few; CDR3 length: 14; CDR3 protein: CASSRLLLENTIYF; CDR3 DNA: TGTGCCAGCAGTCGACTCTTGCTCGAGAACACCATATATTTT
V gene: TRBV5-1; J gene: TRBJ2-7; D gene: -; clone size: many; CDR3 length: 16; CDR3 protein: CASSLELRELRNEQYF; CDR3 DNA: TGCGCCAGCAGCTTAGAGCTGAGGGAACTAAGGAACGAGCAGTACTTC
V gene: TRBV6-1; J gene: TRBJ1-5; D gene: -; clone size: -; CDR3 length: 16; CDR3 protein: CASSAGIPRGNQPQHF; CDR3 DNA: TGTGCCAGCAGCGCAGGCATCCCCAGGGGCAATCAGCCCCAGCATTTT
V gene: TRBV7-3; J gene: TRBJ2-1; D gene: -; clone size: -; CDR3 length: 16; CDR3 protein: CASSLVSASSYNEQFF; CDR3 DNA: TGTGCCAGCAGCTTAGTGTCGGCGAGCTCCTACAATGAGCAGTTCTTC
V gene: TRBV9; J gene: TRBJ1-2; D gene: -; clone size: few; CDR3 length: 12; CDR3 protein: CASFDPGIGYTF; CDR3 DNA: TGTGCCAGCTTCGACCCCGGGATCGGCTACACCTTC